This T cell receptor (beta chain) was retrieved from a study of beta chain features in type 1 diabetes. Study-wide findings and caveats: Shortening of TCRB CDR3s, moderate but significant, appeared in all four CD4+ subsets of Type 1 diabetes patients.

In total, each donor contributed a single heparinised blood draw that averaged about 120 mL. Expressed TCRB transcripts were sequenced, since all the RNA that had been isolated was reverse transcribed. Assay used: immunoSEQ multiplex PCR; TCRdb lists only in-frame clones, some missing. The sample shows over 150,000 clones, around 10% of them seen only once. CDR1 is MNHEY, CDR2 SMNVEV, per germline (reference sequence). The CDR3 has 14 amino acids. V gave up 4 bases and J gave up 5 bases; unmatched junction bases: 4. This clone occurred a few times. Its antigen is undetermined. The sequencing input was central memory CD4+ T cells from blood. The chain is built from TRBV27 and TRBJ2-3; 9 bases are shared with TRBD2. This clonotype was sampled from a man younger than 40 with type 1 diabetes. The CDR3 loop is CASSWTSDRDTQYF. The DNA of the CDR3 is TGTGCCAGCAGTTGGACTAGCGACCGAGATACGCAGTATTTT.